This entry lists 3 T cell receptor beta chains sequenced from one sample in a study of early T cells in non-severe SARS-CoV-2 infection. TCRdb reprocessed the 5' RACE reads via MiXCR and lists one record per CDR3 protein. This table holds tens of thousands of distinct CDR3 sequences, 5% to 6.5% found once. The sequencing sample was made of whole blood. These receptors all stem from an adult who was a healthcare worker with PCR-confirmed SARS-CoV-2 infection or an uninfected control (not recorded which).

The chain employs TRBV29-1 and TRBJ2-7; D possibly corresponds to TRBD1 (5 bases). Germline CDR1 is SQVTM and CDR2 is ANQGSEA. The V and J ends lost 5 bases and 1 base respectively, with 9 bases between them. The CDR3 contains 12 residues. The CDR3 protein is CSVFDSSYEQYF. The CDR3 bases are TGCAGCGTTTTCGACAGTTCCTACGAGCAGTACTTC.

In this sample, this clonotype turned up many times. The chain recombines TRBV23-1 with TRBJ1-2, with TRBD1 matching 9 bases. TRBV23-1 is reported as an ORF; its role is uncertain. This CDR3 region has 17 residues. V lost 4 bases, J lost 7 bases, and 16 bases stayed unmatched. In DNA, the CDR3 is TGCGCCAGCAGTCTGGGACAGGGAACCCCTATAATACCTGGCTACACCTTC. Its translation is CASSLGQGTPIIPGYTF.

This clonotype has at least ten counts. The rearrangement links TRBV7-9 to TRBJ1-6, with D uncertain. This CDR3 contains 15 residues. Germline V CDR1 and CDR2: SEHNR, FQNEAQ (reference sequence). The V gene lost 2 bases and the J gene lost 7 bases, with 12 bases spanning the gap. CDR3 DNA: TGTGCCAGCAGCTTATCTCTACCGGGGAATTCACCCCTCCACTTT. Translating gives CASSLSLPGNSPLHF.